Following are 29 T cell receptor delta chains from one sample sequenced in a study of gamma-delta T cells after stem cell transplantation. TCRdb reanalysed the RT-PCR reads via CATT. Here the sample spans under 550 delta-chain clones, around 2.9% being singletons. What was sequenced was gamma-delta T cells. The receptors were sampled from a human donor. It is not recorded whose cells these are; they may come from a transplant donor.

A word on this clone: Translating this DNA gives a protein that differs at residue 16 from the TCRdb one, which belongs to a much larger clone; a read error is likely, and the protein shown is this translation. The chain recombines TRDV1 with TRDJ1; 12 bases agree with TRDD3. The CDR3 is made up of 21 amino acids. Germline loops: CDR1 TSWWSYY, CDR2 QGS. With 2 bases clipped from V and 4 bases from J, the junction kept 20 bases outside the gene matches. The CDR3 spells CALGEFLPSRYWGILIDKLIF. The DNA for the CDR3 is TGTGCTCTTGGGGAATTCCTCCCCAGTCGGTACTGGGGGATACTGATCGATAAACTCATCTTT.

Worth noting for this clone: This DNA's translation and the protein TCRdb lists, from a much larger clone, do not match at residue 3, likely due to a read error; the protein shown is translated from the DNA. The chain joins TRDV2 to TRDJ1; 13 nucleotides match TRDD3. There are 21 residues in the CDR3. Germline CDR1 is GEAIGNYY and CDR2 is EKD. DNA for the CDR3: TGTGCCCGTGACCTCGTCGGTGGTACTGGGGGATACGGCGGTTACACCGATAAACTCATCTTT. Translating gives CARDLVGGTGGYGGYTDKLIF.

As to this clone: This DNA's translation and the protein TCRdb lists, from a much larger clone, do not match at residue 10, likely due to a read error; the protein shown is translated from the DNA. The chain uses TRDV2 and TRDJ1; D call uncertain. CDR3 length: 16 residues. V was trimmed by 0 bases and J by 0 bases, leaving 13 bases between them. Germline values: CDR1 GEAIGNYY, CDR2 EKD. CDR3 DNA: TGTGCCTGTGACACCGTAGGAAACTTGCACACCGATAAACTCATCTTT. Protein product: CACDTVGNLHTDKLIF.

As regards this clone: A read error likely explains why the TCRdb protein, taken from a much larger clone, differs from this DNA's translation at residue 15; the protein shown is translated from the DNA. The V call is TRDV2, the J call TRDJ1, with 11 bases that match TRDD3. After removal of 3 bases from V and 3 bases from J, the junction contained 32 bases not matched to a gene. The CDR3 runs 24 residues. The germline V gene encodes CDR1 GEAIGNYY and CDR2 EKD. CDR3 in DNA: TGTGCCTGTGACGGGGACTCCCCAACGGATCCACTGGGGGATATGCCCGTCTCGGCCGATAAACTCATCTTT. Residues: CACDGDSPTDPLGDMPVSADKLIF.

A word on this clone: The TCRdb protein, from a much larger clone, departs from this DNA's translation at residue 6, likely by read error; the protein shown derives from the DNA. This chain uses TRDV1 with TRDJ1, with 12 bases aligning to TRDD3. The ends lost 2 bases at V and 3 bases at J; junction bases unmatched: 16. This CDR3 contains 20 residues. Germline V gene data show CDR1 as TSWWSYY and CDR2 as QGS. The DNA of the CDR3 is TGTGCTCTTGGGGAAATAATGGGGGAGTACTGGGGGATACTTTCCGATAAACTCATCTTT. It encodes CALGEIMGEYWGILSDKLIF.

A few counts support this clone. The protein TCRdb gives is from a much larger clone and does not agree with this DNA's translation at residue 17, likely a read error; the protein shown here comes from the DNA. V gene TRDV2 combines with J gene TRDJ1; 9 bases are a match to TRDD3. The V gene's germline CDR1 is GEAIGNYY and CDR2 EKD. V gave up 0 bases and J gave up 0 bases; unmatched junction bases: 28. The CDR3 contains 24 residues. The CDR3 sequence is CACDTVGGLGTVSSGGSYTDKLIF. The CDR3 bases are TGTGCCTGTGACACCGTCGGCGGTCTGGGTACCGTGTCGTCTGGGGGATCGTACACCGATAAACTCATCTTT.

By sample share, this clone is hyperexpanded (1% or more). Distinct nucleotide sequences in the sample also encode this CDR3. The V call is TRDV2, the J call TRDJ1; 11 bases map to TRDD3. V trimming: 0 bases; J trimming: 0 bases; junction bases outside the gene matches: 8. Germline V CDR1 and CDR2: GEAIGNYY, EKD. This CDR3 spans 18 amino acids. CDR3 nucleotides: TGTGCCTGTGACACCCTACTGGGGGATAAATCGTACACCGATAAACTCATCTTT. Protein sequence: CACDTLLGDKSYTDKLIF.

As for this clone: The DNA translation disagrees with the TCRdb protein at residue 10, so the protein in this description comes from the DNA. Here the CDR3 DNA reads TGTGCCTGTGACACCATTGGGGGCGTCCCCTGGGACACCCGACAGATGTTTTTC. This gives the protein CACDTIGGVPWDTRQMFF. The chain couples TRDV2 to TRDJ3; possible D gene TRDD3, 6 bases. The CDR3 is made up of 18 amino acids. The germline CDR1 and CDR2 sequences are GEAIGNYY and EKD. Trimming took 0 bases from V and 2 from J, leaving 13 bases between them.

About this clone itself: The protein held in TCRdb is that of a much larger clone and does not match this DNA's translation at residue 10, likely because of a read error; the protein shown is translated from the DNA. V gene TRDV2 combines with J gene TRDJ1; 7 bases are shared with TRDD3. This CDR3 region has 20 residues. J gave up 0 bases and V 0 bases, and 18 bases lay outside the gene matches. The germline V gene encodes CDR1 GEAIGNYY and CDR2 EKD. CDR3 coding DNA: TGTGCCTGTGACACCATTACATCCGAGAGCCCACTGGGGCACACCGATAAACTCATCTTT. Its translation is CACDTITSESPLGHTDKLIF.

In its sample, this clone is medium-sized. This may be a read error: a much more frequent sequence differs by one nucleotide. Written as DNA, the CDR3 is TGTGCCTGTGACCCACTGGGGGGCACGAACGATAAACTCATCTTT. This codes for CACDPLGGTNDKLIF. The chain couples TRDV2 to TRDJ1; 8 nucleotides match TRDD3. Germline loops: CDR1 GEAIGNYY, CDR2 EKD. With 3 bases clipped from V and 4 bases from J, the junction kept 9 bases outside the gene matches. The CDR3 sequence is 15 residues long.

This clone came up a few times. The chain carries TRDV2 and TRDJ1; D is perhaps TRDD2 (5 bases). The germline V gene has CDR1 GEAIGNYY and CDR2 EKD. CDR3 size: 15 residues. V lost 0 bases and J 4 bases, leaving 14 bases between the germline ends. CDR3 in DNA: TGTGCCTGTGACACCGTCGACCTACGGGGCGATAAACTCATCTTT. Amino acid sequence: CACDTVDLRGDKLIF.

In its sample, this clone ranks as medium-sized. This likely stems from a read error, as it lies one base from a far larger clone. The chain carries TRDV3 and TRDJ1; D ambiguous. Trimming pared 2 bases from V and 3 bases from J, leaving 22 bases between. In germline, CDR1 is TVYSNPD, CDR2 GDNSRS (reference sequence). The CDR3 has 16 residues. The CDR3: CAFLGKWAQYADKLIF. The CDR3 DNA reads as TGTGCCTTTTTGGGCAAGTGGGCTCAGTACGCCGATAAACTCATCTTT.

For this clone: A far larger clone is one nucleotide away, so this likely arose from a read error. In the same sample, other DNA sequences code for this CDR3. V usage is TRDV2 and J usage is TRDJ1; 13 nucleotides line up with TRDD3. The germline gives CDR1 GEAIGNYY, CDR2 EKD. The CDR3 runs 24 residues. CDR3 residues: CACDGDSPTDPLGDTPVSADKLIF. The CDR3 DNA reads as TGTGCCTGTGACGGGGACTCCCCAACGGATCCACTGGGGGATACGCCCGTCTCGGCCGACAAACTCATCTTT.

This clone was counted a few times. The amino acid sequence in TCRdb belongs to a much larger clone and departs from this DNA's translation at residue 11, likely a sequencing read error; the sequence shown is translated from the DNA. The rearrangement joins TRDV2 to TRDJ1; D gene unclear. Between the trimmed V and J ends, which lost 0 bases and 3 bases, there was a span of 16 bases. Germline values: CDR1 GEAIGNYY, CDR2 EKD. CDR3 length: 16 residues. The CDR3 loop is CACDTVGNLYADKLIF. CDR3 in DNA: TGTGCCTGTGACACCGTAGGAAACTTGTACGCCGATAAACTCATCTTT.

This clone is termed medium-sized. This is likely an artifact of a read error, given a far larger clone one base away. The chain carries TRDV2 and TRDJ3; 8 bases are a match to TRDD3. Trimming removed 2 bases from V and 0 bases from J; junction bases left unmatched: 8. Looked up from germline, CDR1 is GEAIGNYY and CDR2 is EKD. The CDR3 length is 19 residues. CDR3 DNA: TGTGCCTGTGACATTACTGGGGGCCCGAACTCCTGGGACACCCGACAGATGTTTTTC. Amino acid sequence: CACDITGGPNSWDTRQMFF.

This clone was observed a few times. Since a far larger clone is one base different, this is likely a read error. The sample contains more than one DNA sequence encoding this CDR3. The chain couples TRDV1 to TRDJ1, with TRDD3 matching over 12 bases. This CDR3 is built from 21 residues. The germline V gene encodes CDR1 TSWWSYY and CDR2 QGS. J lost 2 bases, V lost 5 bases, and 21 bases had no gene match. DNA for the CDR3: TGTGCTCTTGGGAAGGGCTTCCTACGTCGTACTGGGGGATACTCAACCGATAAACTCATCTTT. This translates into CALGKGFLRRTGGYSTDKLIF.

This clone was detected a few times. The protein held in TCRdb is that of a much larger clone and does not match this DNA's translation at residue 13, likely because of a read error; the protein shown is translated from the DNA. The genes are TRDV2 and TRDJ3, with D possibly TRDD3 on 5 matching bases. Germline V gives CDR1 GEAIGNYY, CDR2 EKD. CDR3 length: 19 residues. CDR3 protein: CACDITGDPNSWNTRQMFF. Here the CDR3 DNA reads TGTGCCTGTGACATTACCGGGGACCCGAACTCCTGGAACACCCGACAGATGTTTTTC.

This clone is labeled as large (0.1 to 1%). A far larger clone differs by one base, so this is likely a read error. The chain couples TRDV3 to TRDJ1; D gene uncertain. The CDR3 sequence is 16 residues long. Trimming took off 2 bases at V and 0 bases at J, with 19 bases between the two ends. CDR1 and CDR2 (germline): TVYSNPD, GDNSRS (reference sequence). The CDR3 nucleotides read TGTGCCTTTTTGGGCAAGCGGGCTCAGTACACCGATAAACTCATCTTT. As protein: CAFLGKRAQYTDKLIF.

This sequence joins TRDV2 and TRDJ1; 8 nucleotides line up with TRDD3. With 3 bases clipped from V and 0 bases from J, the junction kept 5 bases outside the gene matches. CDR1 and CDR2 (germline): GEAIGNYY, EKD. The CDR3 is 15 amino acids. CDR3 sequence reads: CACDPLGDYTDKLIF. CDR3 coding DNA: TGTGCCTGTGACCCTCTGGGGGACTACACCGATAAACTCATCTTT.

This clone has only a few counts. This sequence is one base from a far larger clone and is likely a read error. The sample contains more than one DNA sequence encoding this CDR3. The V call is TRDV1, the J call TRDJ1; the match to TRDD3 covers 10 bases. V trimming: 2 bases; J trimming: 3 bases; junction bases outside the gene matches: 18. CDR3 size: 20 residues. The germline gives CDR1 TSWWSYY, CDR2 QGS. The CDR3 here is CALGETMGEYWGILSDKLIF. The CDR3 DNA follows: TGTGCTCTTGGGGAAACAATGGGGGAGTACTGGGGGATCCTTTCCGATAAACTCATCTTT.

This clone was picked up a small number of times. For this DNA, TCRdb reports the protein of a much larger clone, which diverges at residue 5, most likely from a read error; the protein presented here is translated directly from the DNA. The chain recombines TRDV2 with TRDJ1; tentative D call: TRDD3 (6 bases). Germline values: CDR1 GEAIGNYY, CDR2 EKD. The CDR3 loop spans 13 amino acids. V gave up 7 bases and J gave up 2 bases, with 13 bases separating them. This CDR3 is CACFWIQTDKLIF. In DNA, the CDR3 is TGTGCCTGCTTTTGGATACAGACCGATAAACTCATCTTT.

This clone has more than one count but fewer than ten. Since a far larger clone is one base different, this is likely a read error. Different DNA sequences within this sample yield the same CDR3. The V gene is TRDV1, the J gene TRDJ1, with TRDD3 matching over 12 bases. The germline V gene encodes CDR1 TSWWSYY and CDR2 QGS. The CDR3 loop spans 20 amino acids. Trimming at V came to 2 bases and at J to 3 bases, leaving 16 bases not matched to a gene. The CDR3 protein is CALGETMGEYWGILSDKLIF. CDR3 nucleotide sequence: TGTGCTCTTGGGGAAACGATGGGGGAGTACTGGGGGATACTTTCCGATAAACTCATCTTT.

The V and J genes are TRDV2 and TRDJ1, with D possibly TRDD2 on 5 matching bases. V lost 3 bases and J 2 bases, leaving 27 bases between the germline ends. CDR3 length equals 19 residues. Germline loops: CDR1 GEAIGNYY, CDR2 EKD. CDR3 coding DNA: TGTGCCTGTGACTCCCAGCTTTCCTCCCTAACGATTTTTACCGATAAACTCATCTTT. Translation gives CACDSQLSSLTIFTDKLIF.

With regard to this clone: The TCRdb protein comes from a much larger clone and disagrees with this DNA's translation at residue 5, likely due to a read error; the protein given here is derived from the DNA. This chain links TRDV2 with TRDJ1, with 11 bases fitting TRDD3. Per the germline V gene, CDR1 is GEAIGNYY and CDR2 is EKD. The CDR3 extends over 18 amino acids. Trimming cost V 3 bases and J 0 bases; bases outside gene matches: 11. The CDR3 sequence: CACDSLLGDKSYTDKLIF. CDR3 nucleotides: TGTGCCTGTGACTCCCTACTGGGGGATAAATCGTACACCGATAAACTCATCTTT.

By frequency in the sample, this clone is medium-sized (0.01 to 0.1%). Only one base separates this from a far larger clonotype, so it likely reflects a read error. This chain uses TRDV2 with TRDJ1, with TRDD3 matching over 11 bases. The germline V gene encodes CDR1 GEAIGNYY and CDR2 EKD. The CDR3 extends over 18 amino acids. The CDR3 protein is CARDTLLGDKSYTDKLIF. DNA for the CDR3: TGTGCCCGTGACACCCTACTGGGGGATAAATCGTACACCGATAAACTCATCTTT.

This clone was seen only a few times. A read error likely explains why the TCRdb protein, taken from a much larger clone, differs from this DNA's translation at residue 9; the protein shown is translated from the DNA. The chain carries TRDV2 and TRDJ1; weak D call: TRDD3 (6 bases). Trimming left V 3 bases short and J 3 bases short, with 13 bases between. CDR1 GEAIGNYY and CDR2 EKD come from the germline V gene. The CDR3 length is 14 residues. CDR3 in DNA: TGTGCCTGTGACCCTCTGGGGCACGCCGATAAACTCATCTTT. It codes for CACDPLGHADKLIF.

To note about this clone: The protein held in TCRdb is that of a much larger clone and does not match this DNA's translation at residue 21, likely because of a read error; the protein shown is translated from the DNA. The chain joins TRDV1 to TRDJ1, with a possible D match to TRDD3 (9 bases). Per germline, CDR1 TSWWSYY and CDR2 QGS. The CDR3 totals 24 residues. The CDR3 reads CALGELSHGLPIWGIVFIGDNLIF. Here the CDR3 DNA reads TGTGCTCTTGGGGAACTTTCCCATGGCCTTCCTATATGGGGGATAGTCTTTATAGGCGATAACCTCATCTTT.

This clone was counted a few times. The TCRdb protein comes from a much larger clone and disagrees with this DNA's translation at residue 22, likely due to a read error; the protein given here is derived from the DNA. The chain uses TRDV2 and TRDJ1, with 8 bases identical to TRDD3. The germline V gene has CDR1 GEAIGNYY and CDR2 EKD. The CDR3 sequence is 24 residues long. CDR3 sequence: CACDTVGGLGTVSSGGPYTDKPIF. The CDR3 nucleotides read TGTGCCTGTGACACCGTCGGCGGTCTGGGTACCGTGTCGTCTGGGGGACCGTACACCGATAAACCCATCTTT.

This clone has just a few counts. TCRdb lists the protein of a much larger clone for this DNA, which differs at residue 13, so this is likely a read error; the protein given here is translated from the DNA itself. The chain has TRDV2 and TRDJ1, with 13 bases matching TRDD3. Germline V lookup: CDR1 GEAIGNYY, CDR2 EKD. The ends lost 3 bases at V and 0 bases at J; junction bases unmatched: 18. The CDR3 is 21 residues long. The DNA for the CDR3 is TGTGCCTGTGACCTCGTCGGTGGTACTGGGGGATACGACGGTTACACCGATAAACTCATCTTT. Its protein is CACDLVGGTGGYDGYTDKLIF.